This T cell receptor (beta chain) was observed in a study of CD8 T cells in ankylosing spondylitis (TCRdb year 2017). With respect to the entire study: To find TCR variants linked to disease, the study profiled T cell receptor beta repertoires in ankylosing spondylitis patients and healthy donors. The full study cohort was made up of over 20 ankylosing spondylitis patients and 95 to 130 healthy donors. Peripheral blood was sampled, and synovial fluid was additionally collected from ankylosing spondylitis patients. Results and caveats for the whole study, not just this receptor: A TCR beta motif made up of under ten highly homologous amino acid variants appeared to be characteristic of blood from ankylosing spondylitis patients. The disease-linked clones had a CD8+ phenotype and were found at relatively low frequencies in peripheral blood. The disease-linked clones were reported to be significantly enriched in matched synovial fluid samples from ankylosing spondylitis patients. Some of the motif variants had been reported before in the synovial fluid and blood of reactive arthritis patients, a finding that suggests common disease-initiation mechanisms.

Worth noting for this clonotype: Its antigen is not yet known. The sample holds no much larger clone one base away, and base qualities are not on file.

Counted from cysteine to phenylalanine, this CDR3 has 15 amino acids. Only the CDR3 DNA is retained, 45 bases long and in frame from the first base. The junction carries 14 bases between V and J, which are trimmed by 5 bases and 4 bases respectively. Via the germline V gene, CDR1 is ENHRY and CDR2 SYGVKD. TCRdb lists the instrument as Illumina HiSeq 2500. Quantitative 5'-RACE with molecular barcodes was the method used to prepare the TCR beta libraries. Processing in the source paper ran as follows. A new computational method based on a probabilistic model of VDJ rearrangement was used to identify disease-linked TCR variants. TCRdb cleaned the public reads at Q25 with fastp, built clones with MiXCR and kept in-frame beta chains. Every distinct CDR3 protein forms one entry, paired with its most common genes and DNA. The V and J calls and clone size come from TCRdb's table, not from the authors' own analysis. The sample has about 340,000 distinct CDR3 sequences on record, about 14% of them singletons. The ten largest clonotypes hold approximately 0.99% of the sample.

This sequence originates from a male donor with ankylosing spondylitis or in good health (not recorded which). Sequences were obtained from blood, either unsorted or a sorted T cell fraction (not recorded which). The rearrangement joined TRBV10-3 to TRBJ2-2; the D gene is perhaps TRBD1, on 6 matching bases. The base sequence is TGTGCCATCAGTCTCCTTGGACAGTCCACCGGGGAGCTGTTTTTT. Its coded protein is CAISLLGQSTGELFF.